This T cell receptor (beta chain) was captured by sequencing in a study of T cell responses to AZD1222 COVID-19 vaccine. The repertoire was sequenced with immunoSEQ multiplex PCR; TCRdb's copy has only in-frame clones and lacks some. The repertoire holds fewer than 150,000 clones, with nearly 90% as singletons. Study outcomes and limitations: Regions left unmutated in variants are reportedly the target of nearly half of spike-specific TCRs.

Turning to this clone: The antigen remains undetermined.

This CDR3 region has 14 residues. The J segment lost 7 bases and the V segment lost 8 bases, leaving 7 bases of the junction unmatched. The germline CDR1 and CDR2 sequences are SNHLY and FYNNEI. The material sequenced was peripheral blood, taken 28 days after the second AZD1222 dose. This receptor was obtained from an adult who received the AZD1222 COVID-19 vaccine. The chain has TRBV2 and TRBJ1-4; 10 bases map to TRBD1. The CDR3 region has the DNA TGTGCCAGCTTCCCAGGGACAGGGGTTGAAAAACTGTTTTTT. Protein product: CASFPGTGVEKLFF.